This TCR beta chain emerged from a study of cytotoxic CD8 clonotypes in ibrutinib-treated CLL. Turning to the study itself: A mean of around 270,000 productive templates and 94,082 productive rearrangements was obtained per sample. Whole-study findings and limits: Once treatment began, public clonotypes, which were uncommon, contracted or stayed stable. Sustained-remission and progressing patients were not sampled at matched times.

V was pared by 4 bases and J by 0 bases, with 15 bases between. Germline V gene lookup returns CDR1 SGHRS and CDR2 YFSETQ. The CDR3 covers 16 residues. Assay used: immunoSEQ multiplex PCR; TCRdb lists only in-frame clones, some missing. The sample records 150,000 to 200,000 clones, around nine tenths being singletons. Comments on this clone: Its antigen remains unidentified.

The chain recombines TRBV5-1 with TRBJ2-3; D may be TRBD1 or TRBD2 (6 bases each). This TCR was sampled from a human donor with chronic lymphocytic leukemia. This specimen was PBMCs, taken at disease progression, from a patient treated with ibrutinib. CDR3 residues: CASSPGADPSTDTQYF. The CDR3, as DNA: TGCGCCAGCAGCCCGGGGGCAGACCCTAGCACAGATACGCAGTATTTT.